This T cell receptor beta chain was captured in a study of blood T cell repertoires in COVID-19. Study-wide context: Samples came from the United States, Italy and Spain, spanning acute and convalescent COVID-19. The analysed material was cDNA or gDNA that came from T cells, B-cell-depleted T cells, or PBMCs.

Patients from Seattle were sampled longitudinally, starting during active infection. In the original processing: Amplification from reference gene primers served as the basis for estimated nucleated cell counts. Only in-frame clones appear in the TCRdb table, and some are missing; sequencing was by immunoSEQ multiplex PCR. For V, J and clone size, that table is used; D and trimming come from the DNA. The data show some 70,000 clones, about 85% seen once. The CDR3 totals 15 residues. Germline values: CDR1 SGHDT, CDR2 YYEEEE. Trimming took 1 base from V and 7 from J, leaving 14 bases between them. This receptor was taken from a woman between 50 and 59 years old with COVID-19, enrolled during active disease. Sample: peripheral blood. The V and J genes are TRBV5-6 and TRBJ1-4; possibly TRBD1 for D (5 bases). The chain's CDR3 is CASSLYQGLGEKLFF. The CDR3 bases are TGTGCCAGCAGCTTGTACCAGGGTTTGGGTGAAAAACTGTTTTTT.